This is a list of T cell receptor beta chains from one sample in a study of Graves' ophthalmopathy and Graves' hyperthyroidism. TCRdb analysed the multiplex PCR reads with MiXCR anew, one entry per CDR3 protein. The sample records about 740,000 distinct CDR3 sequences, approximately 40% being singletons. Specimen: peripheral blood. Source of these receptors: an adult man with Graves' ophthalmopathy. The CDR3 runs from the conserved cysteine through the conserved F or W. D genes are given only for firm matches. Size is stated for part of the rows, as once, few or many counts, or as a class when the clone is expanded.

TRBJ1-6,TRBV6-6,TRBD1,NA,TGTGCCACCCGTCGAGGGGACAGGCAAAATTCACCCCTCCACTTT,CATRRGDRQNSPLHF
TRBJ2-5,TRBV10-3,NA,NA,TGTGCCATCAGTGAGGCTAATCAGGAGACCCAGTACTTC,CAISEANQETQYF
TRBJ2-7,TRBV5-5,NA,NA,TGTGCCAGCAGCTTGGTTAATTGCTACGAGCAGTACTTC,CASSLVNCYEQYF
TRBJ2-2,TRBV2,TRBD2,NA,TGTGCCAGCAGTTTTCTGACTAGCGGGAACACCGGGGAGCTGTTTTTT,CASSFLTSGNTGELFF
TRBJ1-2,TRBV7-9,NA,NA,TGTGCCAGCAGCTCGGAAGCGGGAGGGTTCTACACCTTC,CASSSEAGGFYTF
TRBJ1-4,TRBV7-9,TRBD1,few,TGTGCCAGCAGCGTCCGGGACAGGGAGCCCCAGTCTAATGAAAAACTGTTTTTT,CASSVRDREPQSNEKLFF
TRBJ2-7,TRBV28,NA,once,TGTGCCAGCAGTCCCCCAGTCCCGGTGCTACTCTACGAGCAGTACTTC,CASSPPVPVLLYEQYF
TRBJ1-1,TRBV7-2,NA,many,TGTGCCAGCAGCTTAGTCACATATAACACTGAAGCTTTCTTT,CASSLVTYNTEAFF
TRBJ1-4,TRBV5-1,NA,NA,TGCGCCAGCAGCTTGGCCCCGGGACAACCTGAAAAACTGTTTTTT,CASSLAPGQPEKLFF
TRBJ2-7,TRBV11-2,NA,NA,TGTGCCAGCAGCTTAGGGGCGTCTAGCTATTCCTACGAGCAGTACTTC,CASSLGASSYSYEQYF
TRBJ1-4,TRBV12-3/TRBV12-4,TRBD1,NA,TGTGCCAGCAGTCGGGGACAGGGCATAAACAATGAAAAACTGTTTTTT,CASSRGQGINNEKLFF
TRBJ2-5,TRBV7-6,TRBD2,NA,TGTGCCAGTACTATAGCGGGAGGGAACCAGTACTTC,CASTIAGGNQYF
TRBJ2-5,TRBV24-1,NA,many,TGTGCCACCAGTGACGTTGGGCAGCGAGGACAAGAGACCCAGTACTTC,CATSDVGQRGQETQYF
TRBJ2-7,TRBV29-1,TRBD2,NA,TGCAGCCAAGCGGGGGTCCTTGAGGAGCAGTACTTC,CSQAGVLEEQYF
TRBJ1-5,TRBV25-1,NA,NA,TGTGCCAGCAGTTTCCCCGAGAATCAGCCCCAGCATTTT,CASSFPENQPQHF
TRBJ1-5,TRBV2,TRBD1,NA,TGTGCCAGCAGTGCGGGCAGGGGGCAGAATCAGCCCCAGCATTTT,CASSAGRGQNQPQHF
TRBJ2-7,TRBV7-2,NA,NA,TGTGCCAGCAGCTTATTCAGGAGCTCCTACGAGCAGTACTTC,CASSLFRSSYEQYF
TRBJ2-7,TRBV2,NA,NA,TGTGCCAGCAGTGAATCACGCTCCCTAGCCCTCTCCTACGAGCAGTACTTC,CASSESRSLALSYEQYF
TRBJ2-5,TRBV5-4,TRBD2,few,TGTGCCAGCAGCTTGACTAGCGGGAATCAAGAGACCCAGTACTTC,CASSLTSGNQETQYF
TRBJ2-5,TRBV5-1,TRBD1,NA,TGCGCCAGCACCTACAGGGGAAACCAAGAGACCCAGTACTTC,CASTYRGNQETQYF
TRBJ2-2,TRBV7-2,NA,NA,TGTGCCTGGAGACTTCCGGACACCGGGGAGCTGTTTTTT,CAWRLPDTGELFF
TRBJ2-5,TRBV27,TRBD1,NA,TGTGCCAGCAGTTCGCTCCGACAGGGAAATACAGAGACCCAGTACTTC,CASSSLRQGNTETQYF
TRBJ1-1,TRBV9,TRBD1,NA,TGTGCCAGCAGCGTAACAGGGGGCCTTGTTTCTGAAGCTTTCTTT,CASSVTGGLVSEAFF
TRBJ1-5,TRBV2,NA,many,TGTGCCAGCAGTGAAGCGCGGGGGTATAGCAATCAGCCCCAGCATTTT,CASSEARGYSNQPQHF
TRBJ1-6,TRBV7-9,NA,once,TGTGCCAGCAGCTGGGACCTTTTGGGTTCACCCCTCCACTTT,CASSWDLLGSPLHF
TRBJ2-7,TRBV7-9,TRBD1,few,TGTGCCAGCAGCCACCAACAGGGGGCTTTTGTCTACGAGCAGTACTTC,CASSHQQGAFVYEQYF
TRBJ1-6,TRBV9,NA,NA,TGTGCCAGCAGCCGGAGGGTTACGGGGACGAATTCACCCCTCCACTTT,CASSRRVTGTNSPLHF
TRBJ1-3,TRBV7-2,NA,NA,TGTGCCAGCAGCTTAGCAGGCCTAAACACCATATATTTT,CASSLAGLNTIYF
TRBJ2-7,TRBV7-9,TRBD1,many,TGTGCCAGCAGCCCTACCGGGACAGAACCCTACGAGCAGTACTTC,CASSPTGTEPYEQYF
TRBJ1-5,TRBV15,NA,many,TGTGCCACCAGCAGAGAAAGGGTGGGTCAGCCCCAGCATTTT,CATSRERVGQPQHF
TRBJ2-7,TRBV10-3,NA,NA,TGTGCCATCAGTGAGTCCCCCCAGGGTTGGGAGCAGTACTTC,CAISESPQGWEQYF
TRBJ2-5,TRBV10-3,NA,NA,TGTGCCATCAGTGTATCTCGCCAAGAGGGTCAAGAGACCCAGTACTTC,CAISVSRQEGQETQYF
TRBJ1-5,TRBV7-9,NA,NA,TGCGCCAGCAGCCAAGATGGGGATCAGCCCCAGCATTTT,CASSQDGDQPQHF
TRBJ2-2,TRBV7-9,NA,NA,TGTGCCATCAGCCCCTCGTATCGCTTAAACACCGGGGAGCTGTTTTTT,CAISPSYRLNTGELFF
TRBJ1-5,TRBV10-3,NA,NA,TGTGCCAGCAGTTACTCTTTCGGCAGGGGATCTAGCAATCAGCCCCAGCATTTT,CASSYSFGRGSSNQPQHF
TRBJ2-6,TRBV14,TRBD1,few,TGTGCCAGCAGCCAAGTTGGGACAGCAGTCTCTGGGGCCAACGTCCTGACTTTC,CASSQVGTAVSGANVLTF
TRBJ2-7,TRBV6-1,NA,NA,TGTGCCAGCAGTCCCCGACTTGCGGGGGCCTCCTACGAGCAGTACTTC,CASSPRLAGASYEQYF
TRBJ1-3,TRBV29-1,TRBD1,NA,TGCAGCGGAAGGGGGACAGGGGTAAACACCATATATTTT,CSGRGTGVNTIYF
TRBJ2-6,TRBV4-2,NA,many,TGTGCCAGCAGCCAAGTCAGTCAGGGTGGGGCCAACGTCCTGACTTTC,CASSQVSQGGANVLTF
TRBJ1-1,TRBV2,NA,NA,TGTGCCAGCGGGGATGGCACTGAAGCTTTCTTT,CASGDGTEAFF
TRBJ2-7,TRBV19,NA,few,TGTGCCAGTAGTCTACAGGTTTCCTACGAGCAGTACTTC,CASSLQVSYEQYF
TRBJ2-7,TRBV12-3/TRBV12-4,NA,once,TGTGCCAGCAGTATTCCGGAATCGACCTACGAGCAGTACTTC,CASSIPESTYEQYF
TRBJ1-4,TRBV27,NA,NA,TGTGCCAGCAGTTTATTTGGAGGGAATGAAAAACTGTTTTTT,CASSLFGGNEKLFF
TRBJ1-4,TRBV2,NA,many,TGTGCCAGCACCCGGAGTGGAAAACTGTTTTTT,CASTRSGKLFF
TRBJ1-5,TRBV24-1,NA,NA,TGTGCCACCATACCTCTCGGGGCGGCTAGCAATCAGCCCCAGCATTTT,CATIPLGAASNQPQHF
TRBJ2-7,TRBV6-5,TRBD2,NA,TGTGCCAGCGGCCGACTAGCGGGAAGTACCTACGAGCAGTACTTC,CASGRLAGSTYEQYF
TRBJ1-5,TRBV6-1,NA,few,TGTGCCAGCATGTATGTAACAGTAAATCAGCCCCAGCATTTT,CASMYVTVNQPQHF
TRBJ1-6,TRBV7-9,NA,many,TGTGCCAGCAGCTTAGCGAATTCACCCCTCCACTTT,CASSLANSPLHF
TRBJ1-5,TRBV10-2,NA,few,TGTGCCAGCAGTCCACGTGGGCTTCAGCCCCAGCATTTT,CASSPRGLQPQHF
TRBJ1-6,TRBV2,NA,many,TGTGCCAGCAGTGAACTGGGGACCAATTCACCCCTCCACTTT,CASSELGTNSPLHF
TRBJ1-1,TRBV29-1,NA,NA,TGCAGCTTATGGGGGAACACTGAAGCTTTCTTT,CSLWGNTEAFF
TRBJ1-5,TRBV7-2,NA,many,TGTGCCAGCAGCTCGCTCATCAATCAGCCCCAGCATTTT,CASSSLINQPQHF
TRBJ2-6,TRBV2,TRBD1,NA,TGTGCCAGCAGTTACTCCCCGGGACAGGGTCGAGCTTTC,CASSYSPGQGRAF
TRBJ2-3,TRBV5-1,NA,NA,TGCGCCAGCAGCTTCTTGACTACCAGGGATACGCAGTATTTT,CASSFLTTRDTQYF